The text below deals with one T cell receptor (beta chain). Its cognate antigen is unknown. This entry belongs to a study of cytomegalovirus exposure and HLA in healthy donors. Study-level findings and limits: As a later analysis showed, a missense DCLRE1C variant was linked to trimming of TCR beta V- and J-genes. Earlier results showed most TCR beta V segments being productive about 87% or about 30% of the time. TCR beta sequences reportedly predicted the HLA-A and HLA-B alleles of most subjects accurately.

The study ran its PCR with 60 Vbeta and 13 Jbeta primers. Original handling: Unique TCR beta chains numbered about 79 million in a later analysis, with 10 million to 14 million shared. Using immunoSEQ multiplex PCR, the repertoire was profiled, and TCRdb retains in-frame clones only, with some absent. The V and J calls and clone size were taken over from that table, and D and trimming were inferred from the DNA. This sample carries 100,000 to 150,000 clones, over 70% of them seen once, and the ten largest clones take 8.8%. Losses at the gene ends were 7 bases for V and 4 bases for J; bases not matched to a gene: 14. This CDR3 has 16 residues. Germline V gives CDR1 WSHSY, CDR2 SAAADI.

The sequenced sample was PBMCs. The chain uses TRBV10-2 and TRBJ1-2; 8 nucleotides line up with TRBD1. This TCR came from a female donor in good health and CMV-seropositive. The CDR3 bases are TGCGCCAGCACCGACGGACAGGGCATTTTAGGCTATGGCTACACCTTC. It specifies CASTDGQGILGYGYTF.